One sample yielded the 7 T cell receptor beta chains listed below, sequenced in a study of shared clonotypes between healthy human individuals. Repertoires were generated with immunoSEQ multiplex PCR, while TCRdb's copy carries only in-frame clones and drops some. The data show some 2.3 million clones, with 93% seen just once and 0.39% held by the top ten. The sample taken for sequencing was naive CD4+ T cells from PBMCs. Subset: CD45RA+ positively selected. Receptors originate from a man between 18 and 29 years old in good health. Some clones in this sample may be carry-over from other donors' samples.

The V call is TRBV28, the J call TRBJ1-2; D remains ambiguous. This CDR3 is 12 amino acids long. Germline V CDR1 and CDR2: MDHEN, SYDVKM. V was pared by 6 bases and J by 11 bases, with 16 bases between. The CDR3 loop reads CASSQAVYVYTF. The CDR3 coding sequence is TGTGCCAGCAGCCAGGCTGTTTACGTTTACACCTTC.

V is TRBV4-1 and J is TRBJ2-5, with D maybe TRBD2 (5 bases). Trimming shortened V by 0 bases and J by 0 bases, and 20 bases separated the two germline ends. Germline values: CDR1 MGHRA, CDR2 YSYEKL. The CDR3 has 19 residues. In DNA, the CDR3 is TGCGCCAGCAGCCAAGATCCGGGCGGGCGCCAAAAATACCAAGAGACCCAGTACTTC. It encodes CASSQDPGGRQKYQETQYF.

This clone has more than one count but fewer than ten. Distinct nucleotide sequences in the sample also encode this CDR3. This chain uses TRBV29-1 with TRBJ1-1; D unresolved. Looked up from germline, CDR1 is SQVTM and CDR2 is ANQGSEA. The CDR3 consists of 11 residues. Trimming removed 6 bases from V and 1 base from J, with 6 bases in between. DNA of the CDR3: TGCAGCGTAAACAGGAACACTGAAGCTTTCTTT. Translated, it gives CSVNRNTEAFF.

This chain joins TRBV30 and TRBJ2-1; possible D gene TRBD2, 6 bases. The germline V gene has CDR1 GTSNPN and CDR2 SVGIG (reference sequence). Trimming stripped 2 bases from V and 4 bases from J, with 12 bases between. The CDR3 sequence is 14 residues long. CDR3 sequence (DNA): TGTGCCTGGAGTAAGGGACTGCCATACAATGAGCAGTTCTTC. Its translation is CAWSKGLPYNEQFF.

A word on this clone: The sample carries other DNA sequences with the same CDR3. The rearrangement joins TRBV29-1 to TRBJ2-7; D is unclear. In germline, CDR1 is SQVTM, CDR2 ANQGSEA. This CDR3 has 13 amino acids. Trimming shortened V by 4 bases and J by 4 bases, and 14 bases separated the two germline ends. The CDR3 sequence: CSVGSLLGYEQYF. The CDR3 nucleotides read TGCAGCGTTGGCAGTCTGTTGGGTTACGAGCAGTACTTC.

The chain is built from TRBV19 and TRBJ1-2, with no clear D. V was clipped by 6 bases and J by 8 bases, with 28 bases between them. The CDR3 is 17 amino acids. Germline V gene data show CDR1 as LNHDA and CDR2 as SQIVND (reference sequence). The CDR3 nucleotides read TGTGCCAGTAGCCCCGATTTCGGGCCAGTGACATTGCGGGGCTACACCTTC. This codes for CASSPDFGPVTLRGYTF.

V gene TRBV28 combines with J gene TRBJ2-7, with 7 bases identical to TRBD1. This CDR3 has 15 amino acids. The V and J ends lost 6 bases and 3 bases, in that order; junction bases with no gene match: 11. Germline values: CDR1 MDHEN, CDR2 SYDVKM. CDR3 nucleotides: TGTGCCAGCAGCTTGCGTCAAGGGGGCTTCTACGAGCAGTACTTC. Translated: CASSLRQGGFYEQYF.